Listed here are 24 T cell receptor beta chains from one sample, sequenced in a study of shared clonotypes between healthy human individuals. CD8 cells regarded as naive lacked CD45RO, were positively chosen for CCR7, and omitted terminally differentiated effector memory CD45RA+ cells. The method was immunoSEQ multiplex PCR; TCRdb's version includes in-frame clones alone and lacks a portion of them. The sample records around 610,000 clones, about 96% being singletons. Input material: naive CD8+ T cells sorted from blood. The receptors come from a woman in her thirties in good health.

This chain joins TRBV7-3 and TRBJ2-3, with TRBD2 identical over 12 bases. In germline, CDR1 is SGHTA, CDR2 FQGTGA. CDR3 size: 15 residues. Trimming cost V 3 bases and J 4 bases; bases outside gene matches: 2. The CDR3 protein is CASSLTSGGSDTQYF. The CDR3, as DNA: TGTGCCAGCAGCTTGACTAGCGGGGGTTCAGATACGCAGTATTTT.

This chain connects TRBV7-9 to TRBJ2-1; TRBD1 matches 7 bases. Per the germline V gene, CDR1 is SEHNR and CDR2 is FQNEAQ (reference sequence). V shed 5 bases and J 8 bases; nucleotides not matched to a gene: 12. CDR3 length: 15 residues. CDR3 sequence reads: CASSHPGQQQHEQFF. For the CDR3, the DNA is TGTGCCAGCAGCCACCCGGGACAGCAACAACATGAGCAGTTCTTC. The variable domain in full, completed from reference TRBV7-9 and TRBJ2-1, reads DTGVSQNPRHKITKRGQNVTFRCDPISEHNRLYWYRQTLGQGPEFLTYFQNEAQLEKSRLLSDRFSAERPKGSFSTLEIQRTEQGDSAMYLCASSHPGQQQHEQFFGPGTRLTVL.

The chain couples TRBV7-6 to TRBJ2-7; the D gene is possibly TRBD2 (6 bases). Germline lookup yields CDR1 SGHVS and CDR2 FNYEAQ. The CDR3 has 17 residues. V was clipped by 5 bases and J by 7 bases, with 27 bases between them. In nucleotides, the CDR3 is TGTGCCAGCAGCCTTAATGCCCACGGGATCTCGGCGGGGGAGCAGTACTTC. Translation: CASSLNAHGISAGEQYF.

V and J are TRBV5-6 and TRBJ2-5; D possibly corresponds to TRBD1 (6 bases). The J call may be faulty, since TRBJ2-7 better matches the DNA end. The CDR3 spans 15 residues. Germline V gene data show CDR1 as SGHDT and CDR2 as YYEEEE. CDR3 residues: CASSLAGAFSYEQYF. Here the CDR3 DNA reads TGTGCCAGCAGCTTGGCAGGGGCGTTCTCCTACGAGCAGTACTTC.

The V call is TRBV27, the J call TRBJ2-2; 12 nucleotides line up with TRBD2. CDR3 length: 18 amino acids. Germline V gives CDR1 MNHEY, CDR2 SMNVEV (reference sequence). The ends lost 0 bases at V and 3 bases at J; junction bases unmatched: 5. The CDR3 DNA reads as TGTGCCAGCAGTTTATCCCACGGACTAGCGGGGCACACCGGGGAGCTGTTTTTT. This codes for CASSLSHGLAGHTGELFF.

The chain carries TRBV7-9 and TRBJ2-5; D is perhaps TRBD2 (5 bases). This CDR3 has 14 residues. Between the trimmed V and J ends, which lost 5 bases and 7 bases, there was a span of 17 bases. CDR1 is SEHNR, CDR2 FQNEAQ, per germline (reference sequence). The CDR3 reads CASSPRVIDGTQYF. CDR3 sequence (DNA): TGTGCCAGCAGCCCGAGGGTAATTGACGGGACCCAGTACTTC.

The chain uses TRBV30 and TRBJ1-2, with 10 bases lining up with TRBD1. The CDR3 sequence is 13 residues long. The germline V gene encodes CDR1 GTSNPN and CDR2 SVGIG (reference sequence). Germline trimming cut 2 bases from V and 6 bases from J; bases unmatched to any gene: 3. Here the CDR3 DNA reads TGTGCCTGGAGTACGACAGGGGGCCATGGCTACACCTTC. Its protein is CAWSTTGGHGYTF.

The chain employs TRBV28 and TRBJ2-7, with 9 bases fitting TRBD1. The germline V gene encodes CDR1 MDHEN and CDR2 SYDVKM. V trimming: 3 bases; J trimming: 5 bases; junction bases outside the gene matches: 5. The CDR3 consists of 14 residues. CDR3: CASSLQGQGDEQYF. The CDR3 DNA reads TGTGCCAGCAGTTTGCAGGGACAGGGTGACGAGCAGTACTTC.

The rearrangement joins TRBV27 to TRBJ2-7; no definite D call. The CDR3 contains 16 residues. The germline V gene has CDR1 MNHEY and CDR2 SMNVEV (reference sequence). Trimming removed 5 bases from V and 2 bases from J, with 19 bases in between. For the CDR3, the DNA is TGTGCCAGCAGTCCATCTCATGGGGTCGCAACCTACGAGCAGTACTTC. Protein product: CASSPSHGVATYEQYF.

V gene TRBV1 combines with J gene TRBJ1-5. TRBV1 is given as a pseudogene. CDR3 length equals 17 residues. CDR3: CTSSQVVGGGRNQPQHF. Written as DNA, the CDR3 is TGCACCAGCAGCCAAGTCGTGGGGGGGGGACGAAATCAGCCCCAGCATTTT.

CDR3: CASSHDSGTGNTEAFF. For the CDR3, the DNA is TGCGCCAGCAGCCACGATTCCGGGACAGGGAACACTGAAGCTTTCTTT. The chain recombines TRBV4-1 with TRBJ1-1, with 8 bases fitting TRBD1. CDR1 MGHRA and CDR2 YSYEKL come from the germline V gene. Unmatched junction bases numbered 7, after V lost 3 bases and J lost 1 base. The CDR3 has 16 residues.

The CDR3 loop is CASSLVGGTNEQFF. CDR3 DNA sequence: TGTGCCAGCAGTTTAGTGGGAGGGACCAATGAGCAGTTCTTC. The chain is built from TRBV28 and TRBJ2-1; 7 bases line up with TRBD2. Germline trimming cut 2 bases from V and 6 bases from J; bases unmatched to any gene: 4. CDR3 length: 14 amino acids. Germline V gene data show CDR1 as MDHEN and CDR2 as SYDVKM.

This clone was picked up one time. The chain has TRBV20-1 and TRBJ2-1; tentative D call: TRBD1 (5 bases). Trimming stripped 2 bases from V and 8 bases from J, with 7 bases between. The CDR3 covers 11 residues. Germline CDR1 is DFQATT and CDR2 is SNEGSKA (reference sequence). In DNA form, the CDR3 reads TGCAGTGCTAGACCCAGGGATGAGCAGTTCTTC. Translated: CSARPRDEQFF.

The rearrangement uses TRBV7-2 and TRBJ1-5; D not resolved. Between the trimmed V and J ends, which lost 3 bases and 6 bases, there was a span of 15 bases. The CDR3 spans 15 residues. The germline CDR1 and CDR2 sequences are SGHTA and FQGNSA. CDR3 nucleotides: TGTGCCAGCAGCTTCGACGGTACCAGCGGTCAGCCCCAGCATTTT. Translated: CASSFDGTSGQPQHF.

The chain employs TRBV28 and TRBJ2-1, with D perhaps TRBD1 or TRBD2 (7 bases each). Per germline, CDR1 MDHEN and CDR2 SYDVKM. This CDR3 region has 12 residues. V was pared by 7 bases and J by 7 bases, with 11 bases between. The CDR3 DNA follows: TGTGCCAGCACCAGGGGGGGGAATGAGCAGTTCTTC. This translates into CASTRGGNEQFF.

This clone was detected once. J is TRBJ1-2 and V is TRBV27, with D perhaps TRBD1 (6 bases). This CDR3 is 14 amino acids long. Per germline, CDR1 MNHEY and CDR2 SMNVEV (reference sequence). V was clipped by 3 bases and J by 7 bases, with 15 bases between them. CDR3 coding DNA: TGTGCCAGCAGTTTGGGGGGCGCGGGGGCTGGCTACACCTTC. This encodes CASSLGGAGAGYTF.

This clone was recorded once. The gene calls are TRBV14 and TRBJ1-2; 7 bases line up with TRBD1. This CDR3 contains 18 residues. The germline V gene has CDR1 SGHDN and CDR2 FVKESK. J gave up 4 bases and V 0 bases, and 14 bases lay outside the gene matches. Written as DNA, the CDR3 is TGTGCCAGCAGCCAAGATAATGCCTGGGACAGTACCCCCTATGGCTACACCTTC. Amino acid sequence: CASSQDNAWDSTPYGYTF.

The rearrangement uses TRBV28 and TRBJ2-7, with D possibly being TRBD2 (6 bases). Germline CDR1 and CDR2: MDHEN and SYDVKM. V lost 3 bases to trimming and J lost 6 bases, with 18 bases between them. CDR3 length equals 15 residues. CDR3 sequence (DNA): TGTGCCAGCAGTTTTAGCGGTCCGTTTGGTCGCGAGCAGTACTTC. Encoded protein: CASSFSGPFGREQYF.

This clone was observed a handful of times. This sample also contains other DNA sequences that code for the same CDR3. The chain joins TRBV5-4 to TRBJ2-7, with D unresolved. The V and J ends lost 3 bases and 2 bases respectively, with 3 bases between them. Germline-derived CDR1 and CDR2 are SGHNT and YYREEE (reference sequence). CDR3 length equals 11 residues. The CDR3 nucleotides are TGTGCCAGCAGCTCCCCCTACGAGCAGTACTTC. Translated, it gives CASSSPYEQYF.

The rearrangement joins TRBV27 to TRBJ2-7, with D unclear. The germline CDR1 and CDR2 sequences are MNHEY and SMNVEV (reference sequence). The germline V and J ends were trimmed by 5 bases and 2 bases, with 13 bases remaining between them. This CDR3 spans 14 amino acids. CDR3 residues: CASSPDGYTYEQYF. The CDR3 DNA follows: TGTGCCAGCAGTCCGGACGGCTACACCTACGAGCAGTACTTC.

This clone is a singleton in its sample. This chain connects TRBV27 to TRBJ2-7; tentative D call: TRBD1 (5 bases). The V end lost 4 bases, the J end lost 1 base, and 17 bases lay between the germline ends. The CDR3 runs 16 residues. In germline, CDR1 is MNHEY, CDR2 SMNVEV (reference sequence). The CDR3 here is CASSSSVQGGSYEQYF. The DNA of the CDR3 is TGTGCCAGCAGTTCCTCGGTCCAGGGTGGTTCCTACGAGCAGTACTTC.

The chain combines TRBV11-2 with TRBJ2-7, with 7 bases aligning to TRBD2. The CDR3 has 13 residues. The V gene's germline CDR1 is SGHAT and CDR2 FQNNGV. The V segment lost 5 bases and the J segment 4 bases; nucleotides outside the gene matches: 5. CDR3 nucleotides: TGTGCCAGCAGCCGGGGAGCGGGGTACGAGCAGTACTTC. Protein: CASSRGAGYEQYF. Based on the CDR3 plus reference TRBV11-2 and TRBJ2-7, the full variable domain is EAGVAQSPRYKIIEKRQSVAFWCNPISGHATLYWYQQILGQGPKLLIQFQNNGVVDDSQLPKDRFSAERLKGVDSTLKIQPAKLEDSAVYLCASSRGAGYEQYFGPGTRLTVT.

The rearrangement joins TRBV27 to TRBJ2-1; 9 bases line up with TRBD2. The CDR3 is 15 residues long. Germline V gene data show CDR1 as MNHEY and CDR2 as SMNVEV (reference sequence). The trim removed 6 bases at V and 8 bases at J, leaving 11 bases unmatched. This CDR3 is CASRGFGGRADEQFF. The CDR3 DNA reads TGTGCCAGCAGGGGTTTTGGCGGGAGGGCCGATGAGCAGTTCTTC.

This clone has a single count. The rearrangement links TRBV9 to TRBJ1-2; no firm D call. Germline V gives CDR1 SGDLS, CDR2 YYNGEE. This CDR3 contains 13 residues. Between the trimmed V and J ends, which lost 0 bases and 4 bases, there was a span of 7 bases. Here the CDR3 reads CASSVDDLYGYTF. The CDR3 coding sequence is TGTGCCAGCAGCGTAGATGACCTCTATGGCTACACCTTC.